Included here is one TCR beta chain sequence, with context. TCRdb's copy holds only in-frame clones and misses some; the assay was immunoSEQ multiplex PCR. The sample records tens of thousands of clones, over 65% being singletons. This entry is derived from a study of blood T cell repertoires in COVID-19. CDR3 length equals 16 residues. The V segment lost 4 bases and the J segment 3 bases; nucleotides outside the gene matches: 11. Germline V CDR1 and CDR2: GTSNPN, SVGIG (reference sequence). Input material: peripheral blood. The chain is built from TRBV30 and TRBJ2-3, with 9 bases identical to TRBD1. The clonotype originates from a woman aged 60-75 years with acute or convalescent COVID-19. The CDR3 is CAWISGQGIRTDTQYF. As DNA, the CDR3 is TGTGCCTGGATATCGGGACAGGGTATCAGGACAGATACGCAGTATTTT.